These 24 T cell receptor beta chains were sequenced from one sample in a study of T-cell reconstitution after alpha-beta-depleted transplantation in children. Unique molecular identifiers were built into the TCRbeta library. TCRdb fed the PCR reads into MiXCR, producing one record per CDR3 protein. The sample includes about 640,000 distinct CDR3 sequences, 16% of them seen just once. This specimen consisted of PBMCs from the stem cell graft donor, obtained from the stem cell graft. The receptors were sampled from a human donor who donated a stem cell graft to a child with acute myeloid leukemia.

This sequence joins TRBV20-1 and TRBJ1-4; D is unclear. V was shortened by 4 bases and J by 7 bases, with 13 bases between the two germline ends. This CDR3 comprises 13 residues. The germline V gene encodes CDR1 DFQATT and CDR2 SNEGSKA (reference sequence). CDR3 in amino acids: CSANPLLGEKLFF. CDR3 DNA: TGCAGTGCTAACCCCCTACTCGGTGAAAAACTGTTTTTT.

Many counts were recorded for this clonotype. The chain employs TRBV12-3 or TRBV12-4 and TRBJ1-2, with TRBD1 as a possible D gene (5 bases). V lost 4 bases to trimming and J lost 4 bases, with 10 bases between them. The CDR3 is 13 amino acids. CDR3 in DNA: TGTGCCAGCAGTTCCGGGGGTCTCTATGGCTACACCTTC. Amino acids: CASSSGGLYGYTF.

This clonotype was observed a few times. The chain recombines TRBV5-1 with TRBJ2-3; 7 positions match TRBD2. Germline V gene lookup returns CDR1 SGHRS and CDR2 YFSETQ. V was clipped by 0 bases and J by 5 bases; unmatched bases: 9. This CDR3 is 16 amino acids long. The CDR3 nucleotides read TGCGCCAGCAGCTTGGAGGGCCGGGAGGTCATAGATACGCAGTATTTT. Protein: CASSLEGREVIDTQYF.

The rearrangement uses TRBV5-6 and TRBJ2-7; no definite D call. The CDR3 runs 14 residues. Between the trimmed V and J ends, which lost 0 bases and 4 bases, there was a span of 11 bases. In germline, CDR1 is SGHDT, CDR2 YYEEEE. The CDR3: CASSLEGFLYEQYV. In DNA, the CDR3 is TGTGCCAGCAGCTTGGAAGGATTTCTTTACGAGCAGTACGTC.

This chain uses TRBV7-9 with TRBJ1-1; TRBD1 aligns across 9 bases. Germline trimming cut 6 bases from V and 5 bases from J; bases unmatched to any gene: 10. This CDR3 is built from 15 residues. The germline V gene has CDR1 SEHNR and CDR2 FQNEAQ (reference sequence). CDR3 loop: CASSSRGQGRTEAFF. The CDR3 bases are TGTGCCAGCAGTTCACGGGGACAGGGAAGGACTGAAGCTTTCTTT.

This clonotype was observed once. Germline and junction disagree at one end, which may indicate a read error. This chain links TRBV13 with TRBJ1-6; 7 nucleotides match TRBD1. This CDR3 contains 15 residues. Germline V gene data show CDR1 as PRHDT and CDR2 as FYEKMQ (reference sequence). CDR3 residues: CASSLGQYTNSRLHF. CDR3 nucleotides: TGTGCCAGCAGCTTGGGACAGTATACTAATTCACGCCTCCACTTT.

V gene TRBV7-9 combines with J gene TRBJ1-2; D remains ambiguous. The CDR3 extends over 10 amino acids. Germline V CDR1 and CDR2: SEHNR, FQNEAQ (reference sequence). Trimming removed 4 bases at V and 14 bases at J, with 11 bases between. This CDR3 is CASSSGPLTF. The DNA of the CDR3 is TGTGCCAGCAGCTCAGGACCCTTAACCTTC.

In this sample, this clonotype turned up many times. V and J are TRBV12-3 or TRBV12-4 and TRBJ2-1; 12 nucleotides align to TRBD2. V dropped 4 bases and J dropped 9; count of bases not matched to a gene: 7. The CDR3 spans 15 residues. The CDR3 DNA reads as TGTGCCAGCAGTTCGGGACTAGCGGGTACAATTGAGCAGTTCTTC. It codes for CASSSGLAGTIEQFF.

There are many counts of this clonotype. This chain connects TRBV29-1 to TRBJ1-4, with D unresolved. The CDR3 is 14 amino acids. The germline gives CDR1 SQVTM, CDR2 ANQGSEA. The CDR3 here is CVCQRQATNEKLFF. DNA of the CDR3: TGCGTATGCCAAAGGCAGGCAACTAATGAAAAACTGTTTTTT.

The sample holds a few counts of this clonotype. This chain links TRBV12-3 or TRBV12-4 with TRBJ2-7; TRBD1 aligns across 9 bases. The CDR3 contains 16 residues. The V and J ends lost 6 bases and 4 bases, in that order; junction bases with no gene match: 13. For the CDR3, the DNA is TGTGCCAGCAGCCTCGGAGTAGGGACAGGGCATTACGAGCAGTACTTC. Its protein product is CASSLGVGTGHYEQYF.

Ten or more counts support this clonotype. CDR3 bases: TGCAGTGCCACCCAACAGGGGACTGGAAACACCATATATTTT. Translated, it gives CSATQQGTGNTIYF. The chain joins TRBV20-1 to TRBJ1-3, with 7 nucleotides matching TRBD1. Germline CDR1 DFQATT, CDR2 SNEGSKA (reference sequence). V gave up 6 bases and J gave up 2 bases; unmatched junction bases: 7. The CDR3 has 14 amino acids.

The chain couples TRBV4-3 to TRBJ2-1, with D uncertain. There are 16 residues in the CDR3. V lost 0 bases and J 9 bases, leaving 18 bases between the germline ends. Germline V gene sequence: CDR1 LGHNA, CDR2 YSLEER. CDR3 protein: CASSQEAGNEISEQFF. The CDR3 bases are TGCGCCAGCAGCCAAGAGGCCGGAAACGAGATTAGTGAGCAGTTCTTC.

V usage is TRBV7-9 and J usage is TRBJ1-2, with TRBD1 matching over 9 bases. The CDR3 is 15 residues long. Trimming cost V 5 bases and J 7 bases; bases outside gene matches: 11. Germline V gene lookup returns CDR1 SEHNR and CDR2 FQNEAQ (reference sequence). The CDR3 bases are TGTGCCAGCAGCCCGCCCGGGACAGGGAAGCTTGGCTACACCTTC. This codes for CASSPPGTGKLGYTF.

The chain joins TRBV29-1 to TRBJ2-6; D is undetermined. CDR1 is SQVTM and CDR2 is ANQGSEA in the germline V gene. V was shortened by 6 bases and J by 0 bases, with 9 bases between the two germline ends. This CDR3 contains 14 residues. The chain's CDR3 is CSVPALSGANVLTF. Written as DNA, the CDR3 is TGCAGCGTCCCGGCTCTCTCTGGGGCCAACGTCCTGACTTTC.

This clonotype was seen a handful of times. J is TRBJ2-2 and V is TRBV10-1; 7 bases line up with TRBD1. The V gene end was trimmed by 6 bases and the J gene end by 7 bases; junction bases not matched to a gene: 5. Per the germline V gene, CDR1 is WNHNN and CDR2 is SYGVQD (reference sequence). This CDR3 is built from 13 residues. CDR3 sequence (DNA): TGCGCCAGCAGCAGGGGACAGAGCGGGGAGCTGTTTTTT. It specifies CASSRGQSGELFF.

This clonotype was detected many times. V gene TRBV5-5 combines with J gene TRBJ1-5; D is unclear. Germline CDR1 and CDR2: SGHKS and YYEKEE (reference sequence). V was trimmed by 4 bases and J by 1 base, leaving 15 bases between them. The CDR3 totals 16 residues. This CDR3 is CASSDRVELSNQPQHF. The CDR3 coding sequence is TGTGCCAGCAGCGACCGGGTGGAATTGAGCAATCAGCCCCAGCATTTT.

In DNA form, the CDR3 reads TGTGCCAGCAGCCAAGAGTGGGAGGGCGATGGCTACACCTTC. Its protein is CASSQEWEGDGYTF. The gene calls are TRBV14 and TRBJ1-2; no reliable D call. The germline CDR1 and CDR2 sequences are SGHDN and FVKESK. This CDR3 is built from 14 residues. V was shortened by 0 bases and J by 6 bases, with 11 bases between the two germline ends.

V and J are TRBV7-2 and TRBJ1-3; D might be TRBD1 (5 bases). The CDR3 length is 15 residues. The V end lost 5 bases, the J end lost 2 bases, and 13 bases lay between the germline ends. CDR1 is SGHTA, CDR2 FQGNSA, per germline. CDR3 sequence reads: CASSPGRLTGNTIYF. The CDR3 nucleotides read TGTGCCAGCAGCCCGGGGCGTCTTACTGGAAACACCATATATTTT.

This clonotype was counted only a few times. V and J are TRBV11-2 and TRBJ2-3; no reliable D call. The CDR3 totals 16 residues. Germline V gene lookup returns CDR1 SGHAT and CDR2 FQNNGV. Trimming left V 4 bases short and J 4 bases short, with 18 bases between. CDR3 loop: CASSSDGAVGPDTQYF. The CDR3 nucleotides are TGTGCCAGCAGCTCCGACGGAGCCGTGGGCCCAGATACGCAGTATTTT.

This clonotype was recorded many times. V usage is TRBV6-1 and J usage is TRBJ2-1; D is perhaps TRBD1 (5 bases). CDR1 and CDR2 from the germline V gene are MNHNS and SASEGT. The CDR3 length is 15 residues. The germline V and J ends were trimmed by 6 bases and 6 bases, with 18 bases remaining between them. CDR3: CASSSFIQGINEQFF. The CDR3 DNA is TGTGCCAGCAGCTCCTTTATTCAGGGAATCAATGAGCAGTTCTTC.

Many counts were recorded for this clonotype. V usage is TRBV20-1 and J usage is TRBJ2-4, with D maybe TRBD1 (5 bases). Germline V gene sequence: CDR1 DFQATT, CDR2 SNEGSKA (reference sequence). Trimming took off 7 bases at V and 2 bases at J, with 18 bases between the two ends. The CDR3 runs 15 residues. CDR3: CSVLRGQATKNIQYF. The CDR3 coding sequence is TGCAGTGTTTTAAGGGGCCAAGCTACCAAAAACATTCAGTACTTC.

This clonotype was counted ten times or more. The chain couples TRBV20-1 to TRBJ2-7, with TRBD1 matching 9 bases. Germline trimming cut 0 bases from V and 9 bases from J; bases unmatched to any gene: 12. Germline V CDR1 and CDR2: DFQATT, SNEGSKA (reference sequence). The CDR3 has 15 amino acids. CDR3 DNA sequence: TGCAGTGCTAGAGATGGGGACAGGGAGTACCCGGGGCAGTACGTC. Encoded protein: CSARDGDREYPGQYV.

CDR3 loop: CASSPLAGDTDTQYF. The CDR3, as DNA: TGTGCCAGCTCACCTCTAGCGGGGGACACAGATACGCAGTATTTT. V gene TRBV18 combines with J gene TRBJ2-3; 10 bases are a match to TRBD2. This CDR3 is 15 amino acids long. Germline CDR1 reads KGHSH; CDR2 reads LQKENI. Trimming at V came to 3 bases and at J to 2 bases, leaving 2 bases not matched to a gene.

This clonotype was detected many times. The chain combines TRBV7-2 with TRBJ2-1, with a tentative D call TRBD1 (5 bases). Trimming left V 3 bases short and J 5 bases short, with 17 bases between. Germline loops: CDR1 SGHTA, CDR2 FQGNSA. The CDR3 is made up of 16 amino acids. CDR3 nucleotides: TGTGCCAGCAGCTTGGTCCGGACAAACCTCCACAATGAGCAGTTCTTC. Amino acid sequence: CASSLVRTNLHNEQFF.